This T cell receptor beta chain was obtained from a study of HIV-infected patients and healthy controls (dated by TCRdb to the mid-2010s). About the study as a whole: The study asked whether deep sequencing of the TCR repertoire from small blood samples of HIV patients could detect immune perturbation and reconstitution. Here is what the overall study found, with its caveats: A major limit on how widely the findings apply, in the view of the authors, was that only sixteen HIV-infected individuals were processed. HIV-infected repertoires had significantly higher mean Gini indices than controls, possibly reflecting oligoclonality. Compared with controls, HIV-infected patients showed significantly different mean usage of eight alpha and eight beta V genes. MAIT cell alpha-chain CDR3s were present at high frequency in healthy controls but severely depleted in HIV+ repertoires. HLA typing of donors was not performed in the study. Healthy controls shared more CDR3s between individuals than HIV+ patients, by Jaccard index and by count of highly shared sequences. The dynamics of distinct T-cell subpopulations could not be separated, and sequencing depth was restricted, because whole blood was used. Unequal numbers of distinct sequences between patients and controls complicated comparisons, and size-matching overweighted rare events from HIV-infected data. The observed differences in diversity could not be explained by the slight differences in age and sex profiles between the study cohorts. Roughly threefold more distinct CDR3s and higher Shannon diversity were observed in healthy control repertoires than in untreated HIV+ repertoires. Size-matched repertoire data did not replicate the apparent post-therapy recovery of the Gini index in HIV-infected patients. Alpha-beta chain pairing was not determined in the samples. During therapy, HIV-associated CDR3s significantly decreased in frequency, while CMV-associated CDR3s did not change significantly, though most became more frequent.

Whole blood was used without cell fractionation, so all unsorted peripheral T cells were reflected in the repertoire. As controls, ten healthy donors without infection were sampled, and about 40% of the ten donors were sampled a second time approximately three months later. A 2.5 ml sample of peripheral blood was drawn into Tempus tubes for RNA extraction. Residual genomic DNA was removed with the TURBO-DNase kit and globin mRNA was depleted with GLOBINclear. From a lookup of the germline V gene, CDR1 and CDR2 are SGHDT and YYEEEE. CDR3 length: 14 amino acids, cysteine to phenylalanine. Just CDR3 DNA is preserved here, 42 bases in frame from base 1. Cut back by 2 bases and 2 bases, the V and J ends lie 10 bases apart. Using SuperScript III with primers targeting the alpha and beta constant regions, about 520 ng of RNA was reverse transcribed. Separate alpha and beta chain libraries were generated by chain-specific third strand synthesis with multiplexing indices. In the protocol, all rearrangements within a chain were amplified with a single primer pair so that primer bias was avoided, and molecular barcodes were added to each cDNA molecule. The SP2 sequencing primer site and a random hexamer were carried on a 5' RACE adapter, to which purified cDNA was joined by T4 RNA Ligase 1. The authors primed second strand synthesis from the SP2 site with Phusion polymerase and used slow temperature ramps to favor optimal annealing. Each molecule's 12-nucleotide barcode consisted of two random hexamer sequences, both added before amplification and joined together. An amplification PCR of approximately 25 cycles with P5s and P7 primers came after a short first PCR that had added P5 and P7 adapter elements plus a second index. The libraries went through approximately 28 PCR cycles in total, were quantified on a Qubit, were sized on a Bioanalyzer, and were diluted to around 4 nM. The normalized libraries were sequenced on an Illumina MiSeq using 2 x 250 paired-end kits. Reverse transcription reactions underwent purification over MinElute columns, with elution into around 10 ul Tris-Cl. Adapter ligations ran for roughly 25 hours at 16 degrees C and were afterwards cleaned with AMPure XP beads at a 1:1 ratio. Processing in the source paper ran as follows. Demultiplexed FASTQ files were processed with a modified Decombinator that output V, J, insert and barcode information. Sequences sharing a barcode but differing from the dominant sequence were discarded as errors, and barcodes clustered at Levenshtein distance 3 were counted to estimate original cDNA molecules. The R packages ineq, vegan, igraph and RCytoscape were used for downstream analyses, together with IMGT nomenclature and CDR3 definitions. V gene usage was calculated across distinct sequences, with every TCR tallied a single time to avoid skew from clonal expansion. Within a donor, similarity networks joined unique CDR3 amino acid sequences in every case where two of them were separated by a single Levenshtein edit. Published HIV-specific CDR3s (over 90 alpha, roughly 690 beta) and CMV-specific CDR3s (approximately 13 alpha, over 250 beta) were compiled and searched for in the repertoires. Lower sequence numbers were not the cause of the decreased diversity in patients, as random subsampling to size-matched repertoires showed. TCRdb trimmed public reads at Q25 via fastp, called clones via MiXCR and kept in-frame beta chains. One record per CDR3 amino acid sequence lists the most common genes and DNA. V and J calls and clone size were set by TCRdb, not the authors. In this sample the table shows roughly 15,000 distinct CDR3 sequences, just under 9.5% of which occur a single time. The ten largest clones take up approximately 5.1% of the sample.

The table lists this clonotype with many counts. It has no known antigen specificity. Base-call qualities are not available, and no considerably larger clone is one nucleotide away. The receptor chain draws on TRBV5-6 and TRBJ2-5, and TRBD2 may be the D gene, going by 5 matching bases. Sequencing input: blood. The TCR was taken from an adult in good health. The DNA reads as follows: TGTGCCAGCAGCTTCTTCGAGGGTCAAGAGACCCAGTACTTC. It codes for CASSFFEGQETQYF.